The 16 T cell receptor beta chains presented below share a single source sample, sequenced in a study of shared clonotypes between healthy human individuals. Libraries were prepared by immunoSEQ multiplex PCR; TCRdb keeps only in-frame clonotypes and omits some of them. The table shows about 990,000 clones, with around 78% occurring only once. The material sequenced was memory CD4+ T cells from PBMCs. Regarding subset: CD45RA-negative fraction. The receptors were gathered from a man aged 18 to 30 in good health. Some clones in this sample may be carry-over from other donors' samples.

The rearrangement links TRBV11-2 to TRBJ2-1; 11 bases fit TRBD2. Looked up from germline, CDR1 is SGHAT and CDR2 is FQNNGV. J lost 6 bases, V lost 5 bases, and 12 bases had no gene match. The CDR3 has 17 residues. CDR3 coding DNA: TGTGCCAGCAGCGTAATAGCGGGAGGGGGCTGGGGCAATGAGCAGTTCTTC. Translated: CASSVIAGGGWGNEQFF. Complete variable domain (other parts from reference TRBV11-2 and TRBJ2-1): EAGVAQSPRYKIIEKRQSVAFWCNPISGHATLYWYQQILGQGPKLLIQFQNNGVVDDSQLPKDRFSAERLKGVDSTLKIQPAKLEDSAVYLCASSVIAGGGWGNEQFFGPGTRLTVL.

With regard to this clone: Being one base from a much bigger clone, this may be a read error. Other nucleotide sequences in the sample specify the same CDR3. The rearrangement joins TRBV2 to TRBJ2-1; D not certain. CDR3 length: 11 residues. V was trimmed by 4 bases and J by 7 bases, leaving 5 bases between them. CDR1 is SNHLY, CDR2 FYNNEI, per germline. CDR3 region: CASSAYNEQFF. CDR3 DNA: TGTGCCAGCAGTGCTTATAATGAGCAGTTCTTC.

The chain carries TRBV6-1 and TRBJ1-2; D is unresolved. V lost 7 bases and J 10 bases, leaving 19 bases between the germline ends. Germline CDR1 and CDR2: MNHNS and SASEGT. The CDR3 spans 13 residues. Here the CDR3 reads CASTLEEALHYTF. CDR3 nucleotide sequence: TGTGCCAGCACCCTAGAGGAAGCCCTGCACTACACCTTC.

This clone was found a few times. The chain links TRBV19 to TRBJ1-5; 9 nucleotides agree with TRBD1. After removal of 5 bases from V and 2 bases from J, the junction contained 7 bases not matched to a gene. There are 16 residues in the CDR3. Germline V gene data show CDR1 as LNHDA and CDR2 as SQIVND (reference sequence). The CDR3 here is CASSVTGGVGNQPQHF. Here the CDR3 DNA reads TGTGCCAGTAGTGTTACAGGGGGCGTAGGCAATCAGCCCCAGCATTTT.

The chain's CDR3 is CASSPGTSWGTQYF. The CDR3 DNA follows: TGTGCCAGCAGCCCCGGGACCTCCTGGGGTACGCAGTATTTT. The chain couples TRBV7-3 to TRBJ2-3; D may match TRBD1 or TRBD2 (5 bases each). This CDR3 is built from 14 residues. V lost 5 bases to trimming and J lost 8 bases, with 17 bases between them. CDR1 is SGHTA and CDR2 is FQGTGA in the germline V gene.

The V call is TRBV7-3, the J call TRBJ2-1, with a weak D call TRBD2 (6 bases). The CDR3 extends over 15 amino acids. CDR1 and CDR2 (germline): SGHTA, FQGTGA. V lost 5 bases to trimming and J lost 5 bases, with 16 bases between them. For the CDR3, the DNA is TGTGCCAGCAGCCAAGGCGCGGGACCACACAATGAGCAGTTCTTC. It translates to CASSQGAGPHNEQFF.

J is TRBJ2-5 and V is TRBV9; unclear D gene. CDR1 is SGDLS, CDR2 YYNGEE, per germline. The CDR3 covers 15 residues. V lost 0 bases, J lost 9 bases, and 18 bases lay in between. This CDR3 reads CASSVAPGFQVPQYF. DNA of the CDR3: TGTGCCAGCAGCGTAGCACCTGGCTTTCAAGTGCCCCAGTACTTC. The full variable domain, its missing parts supplied by reference TRBV9 and TRBJ2-5, is DSGVTQTPKHLITATGQRVTLRCSPRSGDLSVYWYQQSLDQGLQFLIQYYNGEERAKGNILERFSAQQFPDLHSELNLSSLELGDSALYFCASSVAPGFQVPQYFGPGTRLLVL.

This clone came up a few times. This chain uses TRBV18 with TRBJ1-1; 9 bases fit TRBD1. J was trimmed by 5 bases and V by 1 base; bases with no gene match: 8. Germline V CDR1 and CDR2: KGHSH, LQKENI. This CDR3 spans 16 amino acids. The CDR3 region has the DNA TGTGCCAGCTCACCACGGACAGGGGCTGGGGAAACTGAAGCTTTCTTT. Translating it yields CASSPRTGAGETEAFF.

Here the CDR3 DNA reads TGTGCCAGTAGTACATCGGGACTAGCGTTTAATGAGCAGTTCTTC. Translated, it gives CASSTSGLAFNEQFF. This chain uses TRBV19 with TRBJ2-1, with TRBD2 matching 10 bases. The CDR3 loop spans 15 amino acids. Germline loops: CDR1 LNHDA, CDR2 SQIVND (reference sequence). Trimming took 4 bases from V and 7 from J; bases not matched to a gene: 7. Combining the CDR3 with reference TRBV19 and TRBJ2-1 gives the whole variable domain DGGITQSPKYLFRKEGQNVTLSCEQNLNHDAMYWYRQDPGQGLRLIYYSQIVNDFQKGDIAEGYSVSREKKESFPLTVTSAQKNPTAFYLCASSTSGLAFNEQFFGPGTRLTVL.

Details on this clone: Within the sample, other DNA sequences also encode this same CDR3. This chain connects TRBV6-6 to TRBJ1-1, with TRBD1 matching over 7 bases. The CDR3 totals 13 residues. V shed 4 bases, J shed 6 bases, and the junction held 5 bases outside the gene matches. Germline lookup yields CDR1 MNHNY and CDR2 SVGAGI (reference sequence). The CDR3 DNA reads as TGTGCCAGCAGTTCACAGGGGTACTCTGAAGCTTTCTTT. As protein: CASSSQGYSEAFF.

This clone came up a few times. The V and J genes are TRBV2 and TRBJ2-5, with D perhaps TRBD2 (5 bases). Trimming pared 4 bases from V and 4 bases from J, leaving 10 bases between. CDR1 is SNHLY and CDR2 is FYNNEI in the germline V gene. The CDR3 has 13 residues. The CDR3 here is CASSVIAGETQYF. Written as DNA, the CDR3 is TGTGCCAGCAGTGTCATTGCGGGAGAGACCCAGTACTTC.

The rearrangement uses TRBV18 and TRBJ1-2; D uncertain. Germline assignment: CDR1 KGHSH and CDR2 LQKENI. This CDR3 spans 19 amino acids. The V gene lost 5 bases and the J gene lost 0 bases, with 25 bases spanning the gap. CDR3: CASSTKPGTNPRANYGYTF. For the CDR3, the DNA is TGTGCCAGCTCAACAAAACCGGGAACGAATCCGCGAGCTAACTATGGCTACACCTTC. Looking up the rest from reference TRBV18 and TRBJ1-2 gives the full variable domain: NAGVMQNPRHLVRRRGQEARLRCSPMKGHSHVYWYRQLPEEGLKFMVYLQKENIIDESGMPKERFSAEFPKEGPSILRIQQVVRGDSAAYFCASSTKPGTNPRANYGYTFGSGTRLTVV.

As regards this clone: This CDR3 is also generated by other DNA sequences in the sample. V and J are TRBV28 and TRBJ1-1, with D hard to call. The CDR3 contains 13 residues. CDR1 and CDR2 (germline): MDHEN, SYDVKM. V was pared by 2 bases and J by 1 base, with 5 bases between. CDR3 DNA sequence: TGTGCCAGCAGTTTAGGAGGGAACACTGAAGCTTTCTTT. Translated: CASSLGGNTEAFF. The full variable domain, rest sourced from reference TRBV28 and TRBJ1-1, is DVKVTQSSRYLVKRTGEKVFLECVQDMDHENMFWYRQDPGLGLRLIYFSYDVKMKEKGDIPEGYSVSREKKERFSLILESASTNQTSMYLCASSLGGNTEAFFGQGTRLTVV.

This clone was seen a few times. A much larger clone differs by one base, so this may be a read error. The same CDR3 arises from other DNA sequences in this sample as well. The chain is built from TRBV28 and TRBJ1-5, with D hard to call. V dropped 2 bases and J dropped 4 bases, with 3 bases sitting between them. Germline lookup yields CDR1 MDHEN and CDR2 SYDVKM. This CDR3 region has 12 residues. CDR3 bases: TGTGCCAGCAGTTTACCGAATCAGCCCCAGCATTTT. Protein: CASSLPNQPQHF.

The chain carries TRBV7-6 and TRBJ2-1; maybe TRBD2 (5 bases). The germline gives CDR1 SGHVS, CDR2 FNYEAQ. V was pared by 0 bases and J by 4 bases, with 10 bases between. The length of the CDR3 is 15 residues. The DNA for the CDR3 is TGTGCCAGCAGCTTAGCGTACGGGAAGTACAATGAGCAGTTCTTC. It encodes CASSLAYGKYNEQFF.

The rearrangement uses TRBV5-6 and TRBJ1-2; no reliable D call. Trimming pared 1 base from V and 4 bases from J, leaving 8 bases between. CDR1 and CDR2 from the germline V gene are SGHDT and YYEEEE. This CDR3 contains 13 residues. Here the CDR3 DNA reads TGTGCCAGCAGCTTGCAAGGGATCTATGGCTACACCTTC. The encoded protein is CASSLQGIYGYTF.